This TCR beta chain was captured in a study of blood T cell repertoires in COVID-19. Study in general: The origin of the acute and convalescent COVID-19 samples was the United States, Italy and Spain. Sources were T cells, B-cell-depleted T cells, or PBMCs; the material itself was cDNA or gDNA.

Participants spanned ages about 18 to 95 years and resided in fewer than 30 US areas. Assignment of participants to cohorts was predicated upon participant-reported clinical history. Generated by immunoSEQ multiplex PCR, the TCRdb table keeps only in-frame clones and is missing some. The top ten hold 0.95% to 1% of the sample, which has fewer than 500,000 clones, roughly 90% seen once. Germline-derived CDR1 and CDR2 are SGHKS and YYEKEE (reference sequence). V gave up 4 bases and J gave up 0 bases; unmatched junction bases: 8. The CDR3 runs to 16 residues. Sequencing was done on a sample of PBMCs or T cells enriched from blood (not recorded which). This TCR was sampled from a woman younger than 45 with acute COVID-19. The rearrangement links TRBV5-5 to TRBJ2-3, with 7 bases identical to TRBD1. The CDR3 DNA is TGTGCCAGCAGCCCCCGGACAGGAACTAGCACAGATACGCAGTATTTT. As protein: CASSPRTGTSTDTQYF.